What follows are 20 T cell receptor beta chains derived from one specimen sequenced in a study of post-analysis software for immune sequencing data. The study's findings and limits: Elevated frequency relative to controls characterized several TRBV segments in patients, TRBV5-6, TRBV5-1 and TRBV20-1 among them.

Their specific antigens are unknown. Unique molecular identifiers tagged the TCR beta cDNA libraries. TCRdb passed the PCR reads through MiXCR, listing each CDR3 protein once. The table shows approximately 630,000 distinct CDR3 sequences, with more than 50% occurring only once. Sequenced input: blood. The source is a girl aged 2 to 10 with multiple sclerosis.

The rearrangement links TRBV6-2 or TRBV6-3 to TRBJ1-2; D not certain. Germline assignment: CDR1 MNHEY and CDR2 SVGEGT. This CDR3 comprises 14 residues. V was trimmed by 2 bases and J by 8 bases, leaving 15 bases between them. CDR3 DNA sequence: TGTGCCAGCAGTTACGACGGGAATTCGCGCGGCTACACCTTC. Its protein is CASSYDGNSRGYTF.

The gene calls are TRBV4-2 and TRBJ1-2; D is uncertain. The germline V gene has CDR1 LGHNA and CDR2 YNFKEQ. CDR3 length: 15 amino acids. Trimming cost V 1 base and J 0 bases, with 9 bases left between them. The CDR3 DNA reads TGTGCCAGCAGCCAAGGGACGGGAGCTAACTATGGCTACACCTTC. As protein: CASSQGTGANYGYTF.

V and J are TRBV7-2 and TRBJ2-3; D is undetermined. Trimming stripped 1 base from V and 8 bases from J, with 10 bases between. The CDR3 loop spans 13 amino acids. The V gene's germline CDR1 is SGHTA and CDR2 FQGNSA. The CDR3 DNA follows: TGTGCCAGCAGCTTAGGACTTTACGGTACGCAGTATTTT. It specifies CASSLGLYGTQYF.

The V call is TRBV7-9, the J call TRBJ2-1; TRBD1 agrees at 9 bases. V lost 5 bases and J lost 2; bases outside the gene matches: 7. The CDR3 sequence is 16 residues long. Germline assignment: CDR1 SEHNR and CDR2 FQNEAQ (reference sequence). The DNA of the CDR3 is TGTGCCAGCAGCCCTAGACAGGGGGATGCCTACAATGAGCAGTTCTTC. Its protein product is CASSPRQGDAYNEQFF.

The chain is built from TRBV14 and TRBJ2-3, with 7 bases that match TRBD1. Trimming cost V 1 base and J 9 bases; bases outside gene matches: 10. Per germline, CDR1 SGHDN and CDR2 FVKESK. The CDR3 is 15 amino acids. The chain's CDR3 is CASSQASVQGTTQYF. In nucleotides, the CDR3 is TGTGCCAGCAGCCAAGCGTCGGTACAGGGGACGACGCAGTATTTT.

The chain links TRBV20-1 to TRBJ2-1; D is possibly TRBD1 or TRBD2 (6 bases each). Germline CDR1 is DFQATT and CDR2 is SNEGSKA (reference sequence). CDR3 length equals 17 residues. Trimming pared 5 bases from V and 6 bases from J, leaving 26 bases between. In DNA, the CDR3 is TGCAGTGCTGCCCTAGGGCCTTCACACCCGGGGGCCAATGAGCAGTTCTTC. Its protein is CSAALGPSHPGANEQFF.

Notes on this clonotype: A junction boundary mismatches the germline segment, possibly from a read error. The chain couples TRBV5-1 to TRBJ1-4; the D is unclear. Germline V CDR1 and CDR2: SGHRS, YFSETQ. This CDR3 has 14 amino acids. CDR3 amino acids: CASSPGEGFGKRFF. CDR3 DNA sequence: TGCGCCAGCAGCCCCGGGGAGGGATTCGGAAAACGGTTTTTT. The complete variable domain, with remaining parts taken from reference TRBV5-1 and TRBJ1-4, reads KAGVTQTPRYLIKTRGQQVTLSCSPISGHRSVSWYQQTPGQGLQFLFEYFSETQRNKGNFPGRFSGRQFSNSRSEMNVSTLELGDSALYLCASSPGEGFGKRFFGSGTQLSVL.

In this sample, this clonotype turned up a few times. The chain carries TRBV6-1 and TRBJ2-1; 10 bases are shared with TRBD2. CDR3 length: 16 amino acids. In germline, CDR1 is MNHNS, CDR2 SASEGT. V dropped 5 bases and J dropped 5; count of bases not matched to a gene: 9. In DNA, the CDR3 is TGTGCCAGCAGTCCATACTTAGCGGGAGGAAACAATGAGCAGTTCTTC. Its translation: CASSPYLAGGNNEQFF.

V usage is TRBV6-2 or TRBV6-3 and J usage is TRBJ2-1, with D unclear. CDR1 and CDR2 from the germline V gene are MNHEY and SVGEGT. V lost 8 bases and J lost 4, with 15 bases in between. The CDR3 consists of 14 residues. CDR3 amino acids: CASCRSSSYNEQFF. DNA for the CDR3: TGTGCCAGCTGTAGGTCATCTTCTTACAATGAGCAGTTCTTC.

In this sample, this clonotype turned up a few times. This chain links TRBV10-3 with TRBJ2-7, with TRBD2 identical over 10 bases. The V gene end was trimmed by 6 bases and the J gene end by 6 bases; junction bases not matched to a gene: 8. CDR1 and CDR2 from the germline V gene are ENHRY and SYGVKD. CDR3 length: 14 residues. CDR3 nucleotides: TGTGCCATCAGCCCGGGACTAGCGATTGGCGAGCAGTACTTC. Amino acids: CAISPGLAIGEQYF.

This clonotype appeared a few times. V gene TRBV6-5 combines with J gene TRBJ1-2; D is possibly TRBD1 (5 bases). Looked up from germline, CDR1 is MNHEY and CDR2 is SVGAGI. V dropped 6 bases and J dropped 6 bases, with 11 bases sitting between them. The CDR3 sequence is 12 residues long. Written as DNA, the CDR3 is TGTGCCAGCAGAGGGGTCTCCGATGGCTACACCTTC. Amino acid sequence: CASRGVSDGYTF.

DNA for the CDR3: TGCAGCGTTACGACTAGCGAAACCTACGAGCAGTACTTC. This translates into CSVTTSETYEQYF. This chain joins TRBV29-1 and TRBJ2-7; 8 bases agree with TRBD2. Unmatched junction bases numbered 5, after V lost 5 bases and J lost 2 bases. This CDR3 spans 13 amino acids. Per the germline V gene, CDR1 is SQVTM and CDR2 is ANQGSEA.

The chain has TRBV11-2 and TRBJ2-5, with 9 nucleotides matching TRBD2. The DNA end lines up better with TRBJ2-7; the J call may be wrong. Germline CDR1 reads SGHAT; CDR2 reads FQNNGV. This CDR3 comprises 16 residues. This CDR3 is CASSFYSGGRVDEQYF. Written as DNA, the CDR3 is TGTGCCAGCAGCTTCTACTCCGGCGGGAGGGTCGACGAGCAGTACTTC.

The J gene is TRBJ1-2, the V gene TRBV27, with TRBD1 identical over 9 bases. The length of the CDR3 is 15 residues. V dropped 5 bases and J dropped 1; count of bases not matched to a gene: 5. CDR1 MNHEY and CDR2 SMNVEV come from the germline V gene (reference sequence). CDR3 in amino acids: CASSPQGAGNYGYTF. The CDR3 nucleotides read TGTGCCAGCAGTCCACAGGGGGCCGGTAACTATGGCTACACCTTC.

The chain employs TRBV28 and TRBJ2-7, with 8 bases matching TRBD1. The CDR3 totals 14 residues. After removal of 7 bases from V and 6 bases from J, the junction contained 11 bases not matched to a gene. CDR1 and CDR2 from the germline V gene are MDHEN and SYDVKM. The CDR3: CASTPGQGTGEQYF. The DNA for the CDR3 is TGTGCCAGCACCCCCGGACAGGGAACGGGCGAGCAGTACTTC.

This clonotype occurred a few times. The V call is TRBV7-9, the J call TRBJ2-4, with D perhaps TRBD2 (5 bases). The tail of the sequence fits TRBJ2-5 better, so the J call may be wrong. The CDR3 contains 13 residues. CDR1 is SEHNR, CDR2 FQNEAQ, per germline (reference sequence). CDR3 sequence reads: CASSLPGQETQYF. The CDR3 nucleotides read TGTGCCAGCAGCTTGCCGGGACAAGAGACCCAGTACTTC.

The rearrangement links TRBV4-2 to TRBJ2-7; TRBD1 might be the D (6 bases). Germline V CDR1 and CDR2: LGHNA, YNFKEQ. V dropped 1 base and J dropped 3 bases, with 19 bases sitting between them. There are 17 residues in the CDR3. CDR3: CASSQAGLRVRGYEQYF. The DNA for the CDR3 is TGTGCCAGCAGCCAAGCAGGGCTCAGGGTCAGGGGCTACGAGCAGTACTTC.

The J gene is TRBJ2-1, the V gene TRBV3-1; 10 bases agree with TRBD2. Germline V CDR1 and CDR2: LGHDT, YNNKEL (reference sequence). The trim removed 3 bases at V and 10 bases at J, leaving 6 bases unmatched. CDR3 length equals 14 residues. This CDR3 is CASSQALTSGEQFF. The CDR3 nucleotides read TGTGCCAGCAGCCAGGCCCTGACTAGCGGGGAGCAGTTCTTC.

The gene calls are TRBV5-1 and TRBJ2-1; 11 bases are a match to TRBD2. After removal of 4 bases from V and 8 bases from J, the junction contained 11 bases not matched to a gene. This CDR3 comprises 16 residues. Looked up from germline, CDR1 is SGHRS and CDR2 is YFSETQ. CDR3 coding DNA: TGCGCCAGCAGCGTTGAAACTAGCGGGAGTTTTCATGAGCAGTTCTTC. Its protein product is CASSVETSGSFHEQFF.

V is TRBV3-1 and J is TRBJ1-2; 12 positions agree with TRBD1. The ends lost 0 bases at V and 8 bases at J; junction bases unmatched: 4. Looked up from germline, CDR1 is LGHDT and CDR2 is YNNKEL (reference sequence). The CDR3 extends over 15 amino acids. The CDR3 DNA is TGTGCCAGCAGCCAAGATGGGACAGGGGGCGACGGCTACACCTTC. Protein: CASSQDGTGGDGYTF.